The entry below gives a single TCR beta chain sequence along with its context. What it binds is unknown. Here immunoSEQ multiplex PCR was the method, and the copy in TCRdb shows in-frame clones only, minus some. This sample has a few thousand clones; roughly 20% occur once, and the top ten carry 5.2%. This record comes from a study of T cells in localized non-small cell lung cancer. Whole-study findings and limits: Adjacent lung was found to contain a median approximately 52 of the top 100 tumor clones. Longer survival (overall) was linked to higher T cell density in blood. There was higher T cell clonality in uninvolved adjacent lung than in tumor, and it was highest there.

V gave up 0 bases and J gave up 8 bases, with 8 bases separating them. The CDR3 runs 12 residues. From germline, CDR1 is SGDLS and CDR2 YYNGEE. This receptor was identified in a female donor of 60 years or more with stage I lung adenocarcinoma. Specimen: lung tumor tissue, collected before any cancer treatment. The chain uses TRBV9 and TRBJ1-2; tentative D call: TRBD1 (5 bases). CDR3 in amino acids: CASSVVRGGYTF. CDR3 sequence (DNA): TGTGCCAGCAGCGTAGTTAGGGGCGGCTACACCTTC.